This is a list of T cell receptor beta chains from one sample in a study of cytomegalovirus exposure and HLA in healthy donors. The repertoire was sequenced with immunoSEQ multiplex PCR; TCRdb's copy has only in-frame clones and lacks some. The table shows about 180,000 clones, with around 80% occurring only once. Sample: PBMCs. The receptors derive from a woman aged 30 to 39 in good health and CMV-seronegative. Both conserved end residues are part of each CDR3. Fields, in order: J gene, V gene, D gene, CDR3 protein. D genes are given only for firm matches.

J: TRBJ2-7
V: TRBV29-1
D: -
CDR3: CSAERTGSPYEQYF

J: TRBJ2-5
V: TRBV6-6
D: TRBD2
CDR3: CASFERVGGDQETQYF

J: TRBJ2-7
V: TRBV7-2
D: -
CDR3: CASSLRDTQYF

J: TRBJ2-7
V: TRBV27
D: -
CDR3: CASSSRSQGTEQYF

J: TRBJ1-5
V: TRBV30
D: -
CDR3: CAWSPSNQPQHF

J: TRBJ1-1
V: TRBV30
D: -
CDR3: CAWSRGSNTEAFF

J: TRBJ1-3
V: TRBV19
D: -
CDR3: CASSRAGSGNTIYF

J: TRBJ1-1
V: TRBV5-1
D: -
CDR3: CASSLEGVPEAFF

J: TRBJ2-5
V: TRBV6-1
D: -
CDR3: CASSDRAFRETQYF

J: TRBJ1-2
V: TRBV6-1
D: TRBD1
CDR3: CASSGETGTGGNYGYTF